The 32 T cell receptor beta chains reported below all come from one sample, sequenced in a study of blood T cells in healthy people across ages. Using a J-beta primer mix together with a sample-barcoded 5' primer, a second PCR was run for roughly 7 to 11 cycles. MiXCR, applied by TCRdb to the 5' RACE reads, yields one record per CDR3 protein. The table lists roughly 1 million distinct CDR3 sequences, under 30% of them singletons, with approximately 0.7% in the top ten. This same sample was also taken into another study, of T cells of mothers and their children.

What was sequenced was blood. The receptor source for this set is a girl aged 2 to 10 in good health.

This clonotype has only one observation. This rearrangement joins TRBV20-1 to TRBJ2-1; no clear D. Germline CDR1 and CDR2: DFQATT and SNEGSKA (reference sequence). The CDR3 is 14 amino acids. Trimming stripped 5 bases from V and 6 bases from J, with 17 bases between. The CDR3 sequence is CSARFSDLSNEQFF. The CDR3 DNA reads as TGCAGTGCTCGTTTTTCGGACCTAAGCAATGAGCAGTTCTTC.

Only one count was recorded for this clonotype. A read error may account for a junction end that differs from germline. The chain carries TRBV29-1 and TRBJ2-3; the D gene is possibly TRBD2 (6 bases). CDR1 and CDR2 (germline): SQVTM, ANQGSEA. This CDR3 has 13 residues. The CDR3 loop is CNVVGLRTDTQYF. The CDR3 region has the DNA TGCAACGTTGTGGGACTTCGCACAGATACGCAGTATTTT.

Here the CDR3 DNA reads TGTGCCAGCACGTGGAAAGAGACCCAGTACTTC. Protein product: CASTWKETQYF. The genes are TRBV25-1 and TRBJ2-5, with no clear D. Germline V CDR1 and CDR2: MGHDK, SYGVNS. CDR3 length: 11 residues. V was clipped by 7 bases and J by 3 bases, with 6 bases between them.

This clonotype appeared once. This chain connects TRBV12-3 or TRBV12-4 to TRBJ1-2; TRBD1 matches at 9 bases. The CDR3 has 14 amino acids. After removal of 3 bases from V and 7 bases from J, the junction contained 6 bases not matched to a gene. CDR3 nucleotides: TGTGCCAGCAGTTTTATCGACAGGGGGGGTGGCTACACCTTC. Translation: CASSFIDRGGGYTF.

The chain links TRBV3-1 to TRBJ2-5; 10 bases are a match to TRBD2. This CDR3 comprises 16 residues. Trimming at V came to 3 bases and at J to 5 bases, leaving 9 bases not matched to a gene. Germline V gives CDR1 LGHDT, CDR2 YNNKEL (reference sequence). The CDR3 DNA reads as TGTGCCAGCAGCCAGGGGCTAGCGGGAGTTATGGAGACCCAGTACTTC. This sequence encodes CASSQGLAGVMETQYF.

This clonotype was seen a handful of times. This CDR3 reads CASSLRISGGPRDEQFF. CDR3 in DNA: TGTGCCAGCAGCTTAAGAATTAGCGGGGGTCCCAGGGATGAGCAGTTCTTC. The chain carries TRBV5-6 and TRBJ2-1, with 9 bases fitting TRBD2. Germline lookup yields CDR1 SGHDT and CDR2 YYEEEE. Trimming removed 2 bases from V and 8 bases from J; junction bases left unmatched: 14. The CDR3 has 17 residues.

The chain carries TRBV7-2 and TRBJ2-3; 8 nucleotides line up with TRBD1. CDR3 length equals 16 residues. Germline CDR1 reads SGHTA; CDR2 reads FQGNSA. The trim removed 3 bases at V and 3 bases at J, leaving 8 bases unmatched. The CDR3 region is CASSFGQGWKTDTQYF. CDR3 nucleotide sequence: TGTGCCAGCAGCTTTGGACAGGGATGGAAGACAGATACGCAGTATTTT.

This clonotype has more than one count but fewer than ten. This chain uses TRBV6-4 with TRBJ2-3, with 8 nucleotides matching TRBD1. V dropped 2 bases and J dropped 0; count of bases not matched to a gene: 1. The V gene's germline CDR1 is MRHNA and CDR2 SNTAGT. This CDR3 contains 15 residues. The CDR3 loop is CASSDRTGSTDTQYF. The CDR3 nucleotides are TGTGCCAGCAGTGACCGGACAGGGAGCACAGATACGCAGTATTTT.

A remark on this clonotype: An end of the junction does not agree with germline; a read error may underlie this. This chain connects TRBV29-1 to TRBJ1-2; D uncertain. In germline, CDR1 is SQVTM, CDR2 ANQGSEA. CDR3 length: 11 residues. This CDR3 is CSVQDRLGILF. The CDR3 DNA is TGCAGCGTTCAGGACCGCCTGGGAATTCTCTTC.

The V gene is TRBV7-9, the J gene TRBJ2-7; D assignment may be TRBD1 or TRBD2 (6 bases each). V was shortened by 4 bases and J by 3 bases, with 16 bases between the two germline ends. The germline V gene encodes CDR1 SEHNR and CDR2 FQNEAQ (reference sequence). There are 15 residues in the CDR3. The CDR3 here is CASSSTGWRGYEQYF. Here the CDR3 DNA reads TGTGCCAGCAGCTCAACAGGGTGGAGGGGCTACGAGCAGTACTTC. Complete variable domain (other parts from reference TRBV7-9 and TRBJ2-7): DTGVSQNPRHKITKRGQNVTFRCDPISEHNRLYWYRQTLGQGPEFLTYFQNEAQLEKSRLLSDRFSAERPKGSFSTLEIQRTEQGDSAMYLCASSSTGWRGYEQYFGPGTRLTVT.

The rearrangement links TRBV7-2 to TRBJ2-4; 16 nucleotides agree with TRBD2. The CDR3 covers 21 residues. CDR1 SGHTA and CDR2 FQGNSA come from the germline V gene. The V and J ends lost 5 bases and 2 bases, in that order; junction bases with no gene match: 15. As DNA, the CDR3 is TGTGCCAGCAGCCAGCTGGGGGGACTAGCGGGAGGGCCTGTAACCAAAAACATTCAGTACTTC. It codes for CASSQLGGLAGGPVTKNIQYF.

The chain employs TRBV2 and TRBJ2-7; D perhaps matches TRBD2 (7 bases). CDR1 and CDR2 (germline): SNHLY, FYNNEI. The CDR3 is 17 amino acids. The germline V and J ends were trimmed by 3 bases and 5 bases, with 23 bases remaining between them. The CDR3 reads CASSDEGGGPKQHEQYF. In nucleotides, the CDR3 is TGTGCCAGCAGTGATGAGGGAGGGGGGCCCAAACAACACGAGCAGTACTTC. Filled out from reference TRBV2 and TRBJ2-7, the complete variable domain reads EPEVTQTPSHQVTQMGQEVILRCVPISNHLYFYWYRQILGQKVEFLVSFYNNEISEKSEIFDDQFSVERPDGSNFTLKIRSTKLEDSAMYFCASSDEGGGPKQHEQYFGPGTRLTVT.

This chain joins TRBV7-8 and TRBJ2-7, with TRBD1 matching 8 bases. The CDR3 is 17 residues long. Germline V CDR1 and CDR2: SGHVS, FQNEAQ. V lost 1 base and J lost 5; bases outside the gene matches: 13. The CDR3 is CASSLGLFDRDRNEQYF. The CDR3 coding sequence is TGTGCCAGCAGCTTAGGGCTATTCGACCGGGACAGGAACGAGCAGTACTTC. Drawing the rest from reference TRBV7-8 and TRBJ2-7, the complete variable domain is GAGVSQSPRYKVAKRGQDVALRCDPISGHVSLFWYQQALGQGPEFLTYFQNEAQLDKSGLPSDRFFAERPEGSVSTLKIQRTQQEDSAVYLCASSLGLFDRDRNEQYFGPGTRLTVT.

The CDR3 DNA reads as TGTGCCAGCAGCTTCGTGTCGACAGCCGGGGAGCTGTTTTTT. Amino acid sequence: CASSFVSTAGELFF. The V gene is TRBV7-9, the J gene TRBJ2-2, with D perhaps matching TRBD1 (5 bases). Trimming cost V 3 bases and J 6 bases, with 11 bases left between them. Germline CDR1 is SEHNR and CDR2 is FQNEAQ (reference sequence). This CDR3 region has 14 residues.

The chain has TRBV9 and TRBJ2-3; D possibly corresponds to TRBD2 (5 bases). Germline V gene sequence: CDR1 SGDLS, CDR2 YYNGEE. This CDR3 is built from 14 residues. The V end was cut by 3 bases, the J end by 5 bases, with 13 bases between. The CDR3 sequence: CASSETTTEDTQYF. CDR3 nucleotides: TGTGCCAGCAGCGAGACGACTACGGAAGATACGCAGTATTTT.

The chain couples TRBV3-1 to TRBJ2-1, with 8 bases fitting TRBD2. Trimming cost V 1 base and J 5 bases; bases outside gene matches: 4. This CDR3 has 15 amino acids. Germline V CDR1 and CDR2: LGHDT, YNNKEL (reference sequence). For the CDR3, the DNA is TGTGCCAGCAGCCAAGCTGCGGGGGGTGACAATGAGCAGTTCTTC. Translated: CASSQAAGGDNEQFF.

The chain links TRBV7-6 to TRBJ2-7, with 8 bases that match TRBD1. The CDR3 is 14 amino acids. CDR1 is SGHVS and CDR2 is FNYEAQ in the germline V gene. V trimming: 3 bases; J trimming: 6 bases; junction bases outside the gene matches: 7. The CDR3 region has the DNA TGTGCCAGCAGCTTGGGACAGGTCCGGGCCGAGCAGTACTTC. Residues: CASSLGQVRAEQYF.

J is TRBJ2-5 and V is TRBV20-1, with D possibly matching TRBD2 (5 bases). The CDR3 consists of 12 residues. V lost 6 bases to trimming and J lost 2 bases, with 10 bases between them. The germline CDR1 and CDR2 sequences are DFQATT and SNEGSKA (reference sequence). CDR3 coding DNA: TGCAGTGCATCGACTAATCAAGAGACCCAGTACTTC. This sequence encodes CSASTNQETQYF.

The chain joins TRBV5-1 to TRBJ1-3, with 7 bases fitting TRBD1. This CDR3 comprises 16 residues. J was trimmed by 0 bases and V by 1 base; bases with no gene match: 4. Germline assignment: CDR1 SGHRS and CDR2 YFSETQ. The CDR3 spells CASSLTGAFSGNTIYF. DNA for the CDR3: TGCGCCAGCAGCTTGACAGGGGCTTTCTCTGGAAACACCATATATTTT.

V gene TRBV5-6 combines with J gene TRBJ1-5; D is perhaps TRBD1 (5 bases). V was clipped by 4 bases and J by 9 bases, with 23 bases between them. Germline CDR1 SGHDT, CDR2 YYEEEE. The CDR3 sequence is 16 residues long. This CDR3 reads CASSQIGTGGAGPQHF. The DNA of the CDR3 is TGTGCCAGCAGCCAAATCGGGACGGGAGGTGCAGGGCCCCAGCATTTT.

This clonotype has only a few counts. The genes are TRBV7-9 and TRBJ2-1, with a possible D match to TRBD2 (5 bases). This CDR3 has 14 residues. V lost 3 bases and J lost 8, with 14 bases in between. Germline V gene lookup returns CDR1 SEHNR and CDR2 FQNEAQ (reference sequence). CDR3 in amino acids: CASSLAATRDEQFF. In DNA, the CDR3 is TGTGCCAGCAGCTTGGCGGCCACTAGGGATGAGCAGTTCTTC. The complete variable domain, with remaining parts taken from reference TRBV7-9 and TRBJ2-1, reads DTGVSQNPRHKITKRGQNVTFRCDPISEHNRLYWYRQTLGQGPEFLTYFQNEAQLEKSRLLSDRFSAERPKGSFSTLEIQRTEQGDSAMYLCASSLAATRDEQFFGPGTRLTVL.

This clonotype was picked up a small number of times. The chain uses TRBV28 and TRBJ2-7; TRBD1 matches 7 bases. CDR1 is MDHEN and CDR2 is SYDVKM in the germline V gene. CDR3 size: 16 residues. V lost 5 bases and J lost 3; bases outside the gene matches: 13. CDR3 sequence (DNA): TGTGCCAGCAGTCGAAAAACCGGACAGGTACGCTACGAGCAGTACTTC. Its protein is CASSRKTGQVRYEQYF.

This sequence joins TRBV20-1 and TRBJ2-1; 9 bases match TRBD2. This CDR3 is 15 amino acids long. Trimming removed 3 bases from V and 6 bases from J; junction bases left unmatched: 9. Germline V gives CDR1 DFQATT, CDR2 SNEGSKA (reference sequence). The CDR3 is CSARELAGARNEQFF. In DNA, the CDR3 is TGCAGTGCTAGGGAATTAGCGGGAGCCCGCAATGAGCAGTTCTTC.

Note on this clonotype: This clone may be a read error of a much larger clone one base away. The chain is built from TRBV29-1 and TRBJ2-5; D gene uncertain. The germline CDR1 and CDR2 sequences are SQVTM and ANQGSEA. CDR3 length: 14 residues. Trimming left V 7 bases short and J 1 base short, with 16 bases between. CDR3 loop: CSAAEQKSQETQYF. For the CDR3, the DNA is TGCAGCGCCGCGGAACAGAAGAGCCAAGAGACCCAGTACTTC.

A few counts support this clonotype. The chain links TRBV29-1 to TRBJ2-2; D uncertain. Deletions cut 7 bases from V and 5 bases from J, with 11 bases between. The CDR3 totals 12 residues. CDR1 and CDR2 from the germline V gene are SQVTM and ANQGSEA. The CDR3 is CSAVDGTGELFF. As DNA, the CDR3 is TGCAGCGCCGTGGATGGGACCGGGGAGCTGTTTTTT.

The CDR3 protein is CASEGDRTSAFF. In DNA form, the CDR3 reads TGTGCCAGCGAAGGGGACAGGACATCGGCTTTCTTT. The chain couples TRBV12-3 or TRBV12-4 to TRBJ1-1; TRBD1 agrees at 8 bases. The CDR3 loop spans 12 amino acids. J lost 11 bases, V lost 8 bases, and 10 bases had no gene match.

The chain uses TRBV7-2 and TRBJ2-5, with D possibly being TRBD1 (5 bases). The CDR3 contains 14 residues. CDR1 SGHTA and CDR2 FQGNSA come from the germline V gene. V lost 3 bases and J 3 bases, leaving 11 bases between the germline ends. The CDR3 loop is CASSFDLGEETQYF. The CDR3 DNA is TGTGCCAGCAGCTTTGACCTAGGGGAAGAGACCCAGTACTTC.

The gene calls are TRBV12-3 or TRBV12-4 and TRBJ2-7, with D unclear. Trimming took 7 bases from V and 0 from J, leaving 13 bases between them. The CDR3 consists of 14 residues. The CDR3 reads CASTLTLSSYEQYF. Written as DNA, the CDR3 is TGTGCCAGCACCCTGACACTTAGCTCCTACGAGCAGTACTTC.

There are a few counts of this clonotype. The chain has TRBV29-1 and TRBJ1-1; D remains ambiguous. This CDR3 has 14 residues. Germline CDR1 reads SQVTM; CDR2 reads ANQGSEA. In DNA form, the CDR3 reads TGCACCCTTGGGTTGGATTTAGGAAACACTGAAGCTTTCTTT. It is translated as CTLGLDLGNTEAFF.

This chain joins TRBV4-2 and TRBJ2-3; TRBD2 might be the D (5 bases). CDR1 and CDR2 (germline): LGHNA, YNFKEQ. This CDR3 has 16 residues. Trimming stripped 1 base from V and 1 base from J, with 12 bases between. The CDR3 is CASSQGLSGRTDTQYF. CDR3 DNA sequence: TGTGCCAGCAGCCAAGGACTAAGCGGTCGCACAGATACGCAGTATTTT.

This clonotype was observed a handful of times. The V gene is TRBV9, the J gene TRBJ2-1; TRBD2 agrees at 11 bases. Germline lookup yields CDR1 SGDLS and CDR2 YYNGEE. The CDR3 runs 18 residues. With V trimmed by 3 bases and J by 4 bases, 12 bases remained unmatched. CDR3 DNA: TGTGCCAGCAGCGGACCCTCGATGACTAGCGGGAAATACAATGAGCAGTTCTTC. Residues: CASSGPSMTSGKYNEQFF.

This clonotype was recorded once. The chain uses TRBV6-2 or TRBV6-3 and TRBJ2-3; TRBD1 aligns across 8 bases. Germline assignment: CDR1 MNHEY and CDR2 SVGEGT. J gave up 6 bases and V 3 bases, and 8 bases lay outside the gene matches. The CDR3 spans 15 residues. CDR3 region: CASSYFLTGGDTQYF. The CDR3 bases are TGTGCCAGCAGTTATTTTCTTACAGGGGGTGATACGCAGTATTTT.